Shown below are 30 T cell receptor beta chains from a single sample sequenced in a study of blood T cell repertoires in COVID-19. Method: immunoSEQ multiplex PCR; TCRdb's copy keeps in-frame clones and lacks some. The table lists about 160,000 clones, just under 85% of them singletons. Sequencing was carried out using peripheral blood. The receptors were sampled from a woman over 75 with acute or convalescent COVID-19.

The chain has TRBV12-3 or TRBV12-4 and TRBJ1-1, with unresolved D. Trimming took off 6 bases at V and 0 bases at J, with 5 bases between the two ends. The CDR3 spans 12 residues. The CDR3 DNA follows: TGTGCCAGCAGGGGCCTGAACACTGAAGCTTTCTTT. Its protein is CASRGLNTEAFF.

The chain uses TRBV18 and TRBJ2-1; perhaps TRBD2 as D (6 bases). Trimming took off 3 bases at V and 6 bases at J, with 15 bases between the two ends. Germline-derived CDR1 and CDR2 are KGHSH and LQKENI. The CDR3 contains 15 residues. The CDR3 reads CASSPLPSDGNEQFF. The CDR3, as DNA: TGTGCCAGCTCACCTCTGCCTAGCGATGGCAATGAGCAGTTCTTC.

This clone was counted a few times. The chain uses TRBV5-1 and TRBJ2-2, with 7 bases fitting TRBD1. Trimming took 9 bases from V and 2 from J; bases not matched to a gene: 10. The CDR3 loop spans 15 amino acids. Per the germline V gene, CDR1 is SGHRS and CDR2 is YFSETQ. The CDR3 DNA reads TGCGCCACCTACGTAGGGACAGAAAACACCGGGGAGCTGTTTTTT. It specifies CATYVGTENTGELFF.

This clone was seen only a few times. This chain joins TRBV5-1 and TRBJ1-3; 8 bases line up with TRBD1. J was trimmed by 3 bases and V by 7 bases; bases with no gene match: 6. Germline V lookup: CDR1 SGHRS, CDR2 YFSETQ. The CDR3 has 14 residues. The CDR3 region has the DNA TGCGCCAGCGCTGTGACAGGGGTTGGAAACACCATATATTTT. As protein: CASAVTGVGNTIYF.

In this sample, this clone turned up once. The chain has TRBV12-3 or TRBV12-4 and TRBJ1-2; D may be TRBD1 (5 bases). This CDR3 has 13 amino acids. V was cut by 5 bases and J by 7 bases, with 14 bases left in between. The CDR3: CASSPRTFFGYTF. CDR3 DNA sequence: TGTGCCAGCAGTCCGAGGACATTCTTTGGCTACACCTTC.

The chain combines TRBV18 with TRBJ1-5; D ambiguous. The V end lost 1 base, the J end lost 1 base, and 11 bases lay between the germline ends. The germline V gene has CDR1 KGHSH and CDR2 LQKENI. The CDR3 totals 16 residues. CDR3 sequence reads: CASSPRSGRSNQPQHF. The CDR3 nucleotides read TGTGCCAGCTCACCACGGTCGGGTCGGAGCAATCAGCCCCAGCATTTT.

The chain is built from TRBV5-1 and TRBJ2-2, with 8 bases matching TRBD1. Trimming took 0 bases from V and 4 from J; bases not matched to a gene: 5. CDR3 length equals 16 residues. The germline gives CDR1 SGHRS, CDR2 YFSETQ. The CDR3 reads CASSLGTGGITGELFF. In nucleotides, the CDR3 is TGCGCCAGCAGCTTGGGAACAGGGGGAATCACCGGGGAGCTGTTTTTT.

CDR3 in amino acids: CASSLSGGYSYNEQFF. DNA of the CDR3: TGTGCCAGCAGCCTTTCGGGGGGTTATTCCTACAATGAGCAGTTCTTC. This rearrangement joins TRBV5-6 to TRBJ2-1, with 7 bases fitting TRBD2. The junction had 8 bases not matched to a gene; V was cut back by 4 bases and J by 1 base. The CDR3 extends over 16 amino acids. Germline CDR1 and CDR2: SGHDT and YYEEEE.

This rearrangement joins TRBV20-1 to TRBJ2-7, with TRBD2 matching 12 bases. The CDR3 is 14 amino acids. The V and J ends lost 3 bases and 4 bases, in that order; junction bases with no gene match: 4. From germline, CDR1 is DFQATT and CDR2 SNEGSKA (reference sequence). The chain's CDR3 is CSASPTSGRYEQYF. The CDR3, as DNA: TGCAGTGCTAGTCCGACTAGCGGGAGATACGAGCAGTACTTC.

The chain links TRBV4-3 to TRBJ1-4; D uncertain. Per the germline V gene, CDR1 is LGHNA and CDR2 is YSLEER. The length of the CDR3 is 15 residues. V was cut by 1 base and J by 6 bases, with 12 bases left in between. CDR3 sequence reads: CASSQGSSSYEKLFF. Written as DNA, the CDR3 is TGCGCCAGCAGCCAAGGGAGTAGCTCGTATGAAAAACTGTTTTTT.

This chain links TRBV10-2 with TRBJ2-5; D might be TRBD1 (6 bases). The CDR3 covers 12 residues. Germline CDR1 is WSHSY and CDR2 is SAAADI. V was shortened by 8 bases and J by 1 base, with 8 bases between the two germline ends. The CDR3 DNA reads TGCGCCAGCGGGGACACCCAAGAGACCCAGTACTTC. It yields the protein CASGDTQETQYF.

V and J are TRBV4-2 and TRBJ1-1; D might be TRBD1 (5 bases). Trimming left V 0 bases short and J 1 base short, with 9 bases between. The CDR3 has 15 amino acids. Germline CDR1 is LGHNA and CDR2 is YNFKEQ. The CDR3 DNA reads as TGTGCCAGCAGCCAAGATGGAGGGGAGAACACTGAAGCTTTCTTT. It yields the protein CASSQDGGENTEAFF.

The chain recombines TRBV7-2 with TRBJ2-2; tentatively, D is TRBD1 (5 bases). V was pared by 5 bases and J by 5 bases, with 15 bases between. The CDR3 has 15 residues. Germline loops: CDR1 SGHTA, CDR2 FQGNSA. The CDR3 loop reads CASSPRHPGTGELFF. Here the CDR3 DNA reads TGTGCCAGCAGCCCGAGACACCCAGGGACCGGGGAGCTGTTTTTT.

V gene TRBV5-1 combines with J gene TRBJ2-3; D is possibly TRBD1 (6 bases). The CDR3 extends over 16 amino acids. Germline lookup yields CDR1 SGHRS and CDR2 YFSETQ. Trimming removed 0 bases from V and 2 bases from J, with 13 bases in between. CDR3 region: CASSLAIQGFTDTQYF. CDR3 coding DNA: TGCGCCAGCAGCTTGGCAATACAGGGATTCACAGATACGCAGTATTTT. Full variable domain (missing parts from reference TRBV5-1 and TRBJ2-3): KAGVTQTPRYLIKTRGQQVTLSCSPISGHRSVSWYQQTPGQGLQFLFEYFSETQRNKGNFPGRFSGRQFSNSRSEMNVSTLELGDSALYLCASSLAIQGFTDTQYFGPGTRLTVL.

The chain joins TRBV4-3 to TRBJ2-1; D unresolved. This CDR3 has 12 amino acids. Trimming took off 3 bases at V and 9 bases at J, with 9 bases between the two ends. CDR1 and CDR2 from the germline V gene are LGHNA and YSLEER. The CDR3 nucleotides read TGCGCCAGCAGCCACTCAGGTCGTGAGCAGTTCTTC. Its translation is CASSHSGREQFF.

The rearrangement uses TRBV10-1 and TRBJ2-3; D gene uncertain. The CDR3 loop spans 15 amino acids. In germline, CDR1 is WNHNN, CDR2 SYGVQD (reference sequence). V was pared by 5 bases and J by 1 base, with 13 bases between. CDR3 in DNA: TGCGCCAGCAGTACCAGATTGATGGGCACAGATACGCAGTATTTT. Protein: CASSTRLMGTDTQYF.

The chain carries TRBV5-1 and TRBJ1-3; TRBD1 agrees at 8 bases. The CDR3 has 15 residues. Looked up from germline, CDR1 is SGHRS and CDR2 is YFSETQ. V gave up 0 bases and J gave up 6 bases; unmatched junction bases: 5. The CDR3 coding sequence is TGCGCCAGCAGCTTGGGACAGGGGCTTCCAAACACCATATATTTT. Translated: CASSLGQGLPNTIYF.

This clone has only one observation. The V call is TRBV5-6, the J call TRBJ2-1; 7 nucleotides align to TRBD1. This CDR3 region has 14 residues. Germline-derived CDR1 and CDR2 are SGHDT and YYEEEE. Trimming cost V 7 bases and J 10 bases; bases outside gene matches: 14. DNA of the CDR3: TGTGCCAGCCGCACCGACAGGGAATGGGGCGAGCAGTTCTTC. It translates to CASRTDREWGEQFF.

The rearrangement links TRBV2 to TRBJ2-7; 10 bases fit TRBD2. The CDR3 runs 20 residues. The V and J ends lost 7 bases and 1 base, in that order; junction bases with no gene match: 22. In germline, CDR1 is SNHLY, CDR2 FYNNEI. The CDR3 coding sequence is TGTGCCAGCACCCTTACGGGGAGGCTAGCGGGAGTTAATGAGTCCTACGAGCAGTACTTC. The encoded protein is CASTLTGRLAGVNESYEQYF.

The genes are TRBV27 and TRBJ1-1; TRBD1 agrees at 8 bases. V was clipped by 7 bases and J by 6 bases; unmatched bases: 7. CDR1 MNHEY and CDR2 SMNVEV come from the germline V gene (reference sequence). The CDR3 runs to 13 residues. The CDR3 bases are TGTGCCAGCACCGGACAGGGCCGAGCTGAAGCTTTCTTT. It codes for CASTGQGRAEAFF.

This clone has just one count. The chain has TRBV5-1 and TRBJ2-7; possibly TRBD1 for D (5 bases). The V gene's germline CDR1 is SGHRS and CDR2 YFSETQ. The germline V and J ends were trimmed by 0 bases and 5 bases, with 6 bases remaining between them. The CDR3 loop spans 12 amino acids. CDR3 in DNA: TGCGCCAGCAGCTTGGGACAGCACGAGCAGTACTTC. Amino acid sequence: CASSLGQHEQYF.

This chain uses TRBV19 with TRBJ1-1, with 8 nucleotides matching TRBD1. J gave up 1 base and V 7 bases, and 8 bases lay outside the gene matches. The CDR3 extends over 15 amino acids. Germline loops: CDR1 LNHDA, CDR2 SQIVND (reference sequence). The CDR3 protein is CASTILGQANTEAFF. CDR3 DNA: TGTGCCAGTACCATATTGGGACAGGCGAACACTGAAGCTTTCTTT.

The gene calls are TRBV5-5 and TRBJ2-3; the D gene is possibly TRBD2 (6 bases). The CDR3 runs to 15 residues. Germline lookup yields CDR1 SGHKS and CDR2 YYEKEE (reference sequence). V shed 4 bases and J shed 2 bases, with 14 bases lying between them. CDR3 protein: CASSVLALDTDTQYF. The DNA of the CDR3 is TGTGCCAGCAGCGTACTAGCTCTAGACACAGATACGCAGTATTTT.

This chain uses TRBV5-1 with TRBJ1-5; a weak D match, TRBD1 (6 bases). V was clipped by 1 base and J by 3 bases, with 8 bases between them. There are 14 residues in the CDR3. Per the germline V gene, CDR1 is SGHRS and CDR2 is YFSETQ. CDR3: CASSLTGNNQPQHF. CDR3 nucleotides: TGCGCCAGCAGCTTGACAGGGAACAATCAGCCCCAGCATTTT.

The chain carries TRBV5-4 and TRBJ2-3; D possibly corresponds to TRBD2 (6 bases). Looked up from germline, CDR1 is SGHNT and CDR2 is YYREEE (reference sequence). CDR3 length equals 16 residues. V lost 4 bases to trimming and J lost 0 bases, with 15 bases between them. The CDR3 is CASSNGGGISTDTQYF. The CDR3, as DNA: TGTGCCAGCAGCAACGGCGGCGGGATAAGCACAGATACGCAGTATTTT.

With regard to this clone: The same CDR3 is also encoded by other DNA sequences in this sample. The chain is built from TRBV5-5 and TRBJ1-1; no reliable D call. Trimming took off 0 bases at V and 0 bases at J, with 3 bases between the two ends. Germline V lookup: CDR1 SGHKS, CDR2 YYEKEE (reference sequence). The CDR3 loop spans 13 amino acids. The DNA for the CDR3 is TGTGCCAGCAGCTTGGCGGTGAACACTGAAGCTTTCTTT. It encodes CASSLAVNTEAFF.

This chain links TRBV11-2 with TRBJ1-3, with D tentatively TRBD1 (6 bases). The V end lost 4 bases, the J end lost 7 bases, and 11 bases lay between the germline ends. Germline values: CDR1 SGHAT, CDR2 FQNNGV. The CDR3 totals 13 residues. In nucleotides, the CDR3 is TGTGCCAGCAGCTCCAAAAGGGGGAACACCATATATTTT. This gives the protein CASSSKRGNTIYF.

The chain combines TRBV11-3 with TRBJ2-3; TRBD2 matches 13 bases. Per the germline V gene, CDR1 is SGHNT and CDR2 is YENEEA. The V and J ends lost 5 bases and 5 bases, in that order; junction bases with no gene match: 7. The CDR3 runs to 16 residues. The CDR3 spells CASSTGLAGVGDTQYF. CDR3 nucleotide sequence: TGTGCCAGCAGCACCGGACTAGCGGGAGTGGGAGATACGCAGTATTTT.

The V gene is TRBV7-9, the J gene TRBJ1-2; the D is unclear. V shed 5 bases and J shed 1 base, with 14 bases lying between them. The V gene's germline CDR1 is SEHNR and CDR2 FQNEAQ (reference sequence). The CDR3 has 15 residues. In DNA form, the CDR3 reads TGTGCCAGCAGCCCGCCGGCGGTGGTTAACTATGGCTACACCTTC. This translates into CASSPPAVVNYGYTF.

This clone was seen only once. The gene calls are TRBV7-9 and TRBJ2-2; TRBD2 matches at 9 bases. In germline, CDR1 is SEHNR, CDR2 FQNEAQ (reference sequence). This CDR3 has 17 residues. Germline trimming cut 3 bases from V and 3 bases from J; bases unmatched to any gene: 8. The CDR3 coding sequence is TGTGCCAGCAGCTTTCCGAGCGGGAGGATCGACACCGGGGAGCTGTTTTTT. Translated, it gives CASSFPSGRIDTGELFF.